The following is a T cell receptor (beta chain) sequence with its context. This entry comes from a study of blood T cell repertoires in COVID-19. Study summary: Sources were T cells, B-cell-depleted T cells, or PBMCs; the material itself was cDNA or gDNA.

The germline V gene has CDR1 ENHRY and CDR2 SYGVKD. Unmatched junction bases numbered 1, after V lost 3 bases and J lost 6 bases. The CDR3 totals 12 residues. Authors' analysis steps: Nucleated cell number was recorded as an estimate derived from reference gene primer amplification. Profiling relied on immunoSEQ multiplex PCR, and the TCRdb table lists in-frame clones only, not all of them. The D gene and trimming were derived from the DNA, and the V and J assignments and clone size from that table. The sample records about 73,000 clones, roughly four fifths being singletons. The sequenced material came from peripheral blood. The chain uses TRBV10-3 and TRBJ2-7; the match to TRBD1 covers 8 bases. This sequence originates from a human donor in a cohort sampled during active COVID-19. The CDR3 loop is CAISEDRGEQYF. The CDR3 DNA sequence: TGTGCCATCAGTGAAGACAGGGGCGAGCAGTACTTC.